This TCR beta chain was observed in a study of Tregs in tolerant kidney transplant recipients. Profiled with immunoSEQ multiplex PCR; TCRdb holds only in-frame clones, not every one. The sample shows some 69,000 clones, roughly 84% of them seen only once. Germline V gene data show CDR1 as SGHTA and CDR2 as FQGNSA. J was trimmed by 1 base and V by 6 bases; bases with no gene match: 5. The CDR3 has 16 amino acids. V gene TRBV7-2 combines with J gene TRBJ2-7; 14 positions match TRBD2. The material sequenced was CD4+ T cells from blood. This TCR came from a human donor in good health. CDR3 protein: CASSSGLAGGSYEQYF. The CDR3 coding sequence is TGTGCCAGCAGTTCAGGACTAGCGGGGGGATCCTACGAGCAGTACTTC.